These 25 T cell receptor beta chains were all obtained from the same sample, sequenced in a study of CD8 T cells in Susac syndrome. With random hexamers, reverse transcription was performed on roughly 0.5 to 1 ug of RNA. TCRdb used MiXCR to reprocess the immunoSEQ multiplex PCR reads, holding one entry per CDR3 protein. Of about 190,000 distinct CDR3 sequences in the sample, 90% to 97% are singletons; the top ten hold approximately 0.098%. Source material: CD4+ T cells from PBMCs. The receptors stem from a human donor with Susac syndrome.

CDR3 bases: TGCGCCAGCAGTCAACTCGACAGGGGCCGCTACGAGCAGTACTTC. Translated: CASSQLDRGRYEQYF. V is TRBV23-1 and J is TRBJ2-7; 8 nucleotides agree with TRBD1. TRBV23-1 is classed as an ORF, of uncertain function. The CDR3 is 15 amino acids. Losses at the gene ends were 2 bases for V and 3 bases for J; bases not matched to a gene: 6.

The V and J genes are TRBV30 and TRBJ1-1, with 7 bases fitting TRBD1. The CDR3 is 11 residues long. Germline CDR1 and CDR2: GTSNPN and SVGIG (reference sequence). CDR3 region: CRGRGHTEAFF. The CDR3 DNA sequence: TGTAGAGGGAGGGGGCACACTGAAGCTTTCTTT.

This sequence joins TRBV9 and TRBJ2-5; TRBD1 might be the D (5 bases). The length of the CDR3 is 13 residues. Germline V gene data show CDR1 as SGDLS and CDR2 as YYNGEE. Trimming shortened V by 1 base and J by 2 bases, and 6 bases separated the two germline ends. The CDR3 protein is CASSVRGQETQYF. CDR3 bases: TGTGCCAGCAGCGTAAGGGGTCAAGAGACCCAGTACTTC.

V and J are TRBV9 and TRBJ2-7; maybe TRBD1 (7 bases). The germline V gene encodes CDR1 SGDLS and CDR2 YYNGEE. Trimming took 0 bases from V and 0 from J, leaving 25 bases between them. This CDR3 spans 20 amino acids. The CDR3 here is CASSVDVEGQRRDNSYEQYF. The CDR3 DNA reads as TGTGCCAGCAGCGTAGACGTCGAGGGACAGAGGCGGGACAACTCCTACGAGCAGTACTTC.

The chain employs TRBV12-3 or TRBV12-4 and TRBJ2-7; a possible D gene is TRBD2 (6 bases). The CDR3 sequence is 13 residues long. Trimming pared 8 bases from V and 4 bases from J, leaving 15 bases between. The CDR3 DNA reads as TGTGCCAGCTGTGTCTTAGGACTATACGAGCAGTACTTC. It translates to CASCVLGLYEQYF.

The chain is built from TRBV18 and TRBJ1-5; possibly TRBD1 for D (6 bases). Trimming took 2 bases from V and 6 from J, leaving 11 bases between them. The CDR3 covers 14 residues. Germline V CDR1 and CDR2: KGHSH, LQKENI. The chain's CDR3 is CASSPETGGQPQHF. The CDR3 nucleotides read TGTGCCAGCTCACCAGAGACAGGTGGTCAGCCCCAGCATTTT. Full variable domain (outside the CDR3, taken from reference TRBV18 and TRBJ1-5): NAGVMQNPRHLVRRRGQEARLRCSPMKGHSHVYWYRQLPEEGLKFMVYLQKENIIDESGMPKERFSAEFPKEGPSILRIQQVVRGDSAAYFCASSPETGGQPQHFGDGTRLSIL.

This rearrangement joins TRBV6-4 to TRBJ2-4; no clear D gene. Trimming took off 4 bases at V and 9 bases at J, with 13 bases between the two ends. CDR3 length equals 13 residues. Looked up from germline, CDR1 is MRHNA and CDR2 is SNTAGT. The CDR3 DNA follows: TGTGCCAGCAGTGCCCAGAACAGTGGCATTCAGTACTTC. This sequence encodes CASSAQNSGIQYF.

The genes are TRBV14 and TRBJ1-3, with 9 bases identical to TRBD1. This CDR3 is built from 16 residues. From germline, CDR1 is SGHDN and CDR2 FVKESK. The ends lost 1 base at V and 3 bases at J; junction bases unmatched: 4. This CDR3 is CASSQVRTGVGNTIYF. The CDR3 bases are TGTGCCAGCAGCCAAGTGCGGACAGGGGTTGGAAACACCATATATTTT.

The chain employs TRBV5-1 and TRBJ2-5; TRBD2 matches 10 bases. Germline V gives CDR1 SGHRS, CDR2 YFSETQ. Trimming removed 7 bases from V and 5 bases from J; junction bases left unmatched: 8. The CDR3 length is 14 residues. The CDR3 sequence is CASGLAGGSETQYF. CDR3 in DNA: TGCGCCAGCGGATTAGCGGGGGGCAGTGAGACCCAGTACTTC.

The V and J genes are TRBV12-3 or TRBV12-4 and TRBJ2-7, with D perhaps matching TRBD1 (6 bases). V was pared by 6 bases and J by 0 bases, with 15 bases between. The CDR3 is made up of 15 amino acids. DNA of the CDR3: TGTGCCAGCAGCACCAACAGGGAAAGCTCCTACGAGCAGTACTTC. Residues: CASSTNRESSYEQYF.

The CDR3 nucleotides are TGCAGCGTTGGGACAGTCGAAAAACTGTTTTTT. Its translation is CSVGTVEKLFF. The chain is built from TRBV29-1 and TRBJ1-4; D possibly corresponds to TRBD1 (6 bases). V shed 4 bases and J shed 8 bases, with 8 bases lying between them. Germline values: CDR1 SQVTM, CDR2 ANQGSEA. This CDR3 region has 11 residues.

The genes are TRBV20-1 and TRBJ1-2, with D possibly TRBD1 on 5 matching bases. V gave up 3 bases and J gave up 1 base, with 18 bases separating them. Germline V CDR1 and CDR2: DFQATT, SNEGSKA (reference sequence). CDR3 length: 16 residues. The CDR3 here is CSASPPGRVGNYGYTF. The CDR3 region has the DNA TGCAGTGCTAGTCCCCCCGGCAGGGTGGGTAACTATGGCTACACCTTC.

V gene TRBV5-1 combines with J gene TRBJ2-1, with TRBD1 identical over 10 bases. Losses at the gene ends were 2 bases for V and 5 bases for J; bases not matched to a gene: 4. This CDR3 is built from 15 residues. In germline, CDR1 is SGHRS, CDR2 YFSETQ. CDR3 DNA: TGCGCCAGCAGCTTTCCGGGACAGGGGCACAATGAGCAGTTCTTC. Translating it yields CASSFPGQGHNEQFF.

This clonotype has only one observation. The chain recombines TRBV30 with TRBJ2-3; D tentatively fits TRBD1 or TRBD2 (5 bases each). The CDR3 length is 14 residues. Germline V gene lookup returns CDR1 GTSNPN and CDR2 SVGIG (reference sequence). V lost 2 bases and J 6 bases, leaving 15 bases between the germline ends. CDR3 protein: CAWSIRGKGDTQYF. The CDR3 DNA is TGTGCCTGGAGTATCCGGGGAAAGGGGGATACGCAGTATTTT.

This rearrangement joins TRBV29-1 to TRBJ2-7; D is unclear. Germline CDR1 is SQVTM and CDR2 is ANQGSEA. The CDR3 is 12 amino acids. Trimming took off 4 bases at V and 0 bases at J, with 7 bases between the two ends. CDR3 nucleotides: TGCAGCGTTGTAGTCGACTCCTACGAGCAGTACTTC. Its translation: CSVVVDSYEQYF.

This chain uses TRBV20-1 with TRBJ1-5; 7 positions agree with TRBD1. The CDR3 loop spans 14 amino acids. V lost 6 bases, J lost 2 bases, and 7 bases stayed unmatched. Looked up from germline, CDR1 is DFQATT and CDR2 is SNEGSKA (reference sequence). The CDR3 coding sequence is TGCAGTGCCATATGGGGGACAGGCAATCAGCCCCAGCATTTT. Protein sequence: CSAIWGTGNQPQHF.

The J gene is TRBJ2-1, the V gene TRBV5-4; the D gene is possibly TRBD2 (5 bases). The CDR3 is 12 amino acids. The V end lost 0 bases, the J end lost 9 bases, and 7 bases lay between the germline ends. Germline V gene sequence: CDR1 SGHNT, CDR2 YYREEE (reference sequence). CDR3 DNA: TGTGCCAGCAGCTTGGACCGGGGTGAGCAGTTCTTC. Translated, it gives CASSLDRGEQFF.

V gene TRBV6-2 or TRBV6-3 combines with J gene TRBJ2-3, with 8 bases fitting TRBD2. This CDR3 is 15 amino acids long. Per the germline V gene, CDR1 is MNHEY and CDR2 is SVGEGT. V was pared by 5 bases and J by 4 bases, with 8 bases of the junction left unmatched. CDR3 loop: CASSPPTSGADTQYF. The CDR3 DNA reads as TGTGCCAGCAGTCCACCAACTAGCGGAGCAGATACGCAGTATTTT.

The rearrangement links TRBV20-1 to TRBJ1-2; a weak D match, TRBD1 (5 bases). Trimming stripped 2 bases from V and 5 bases from J, with 15 bases between. Germline V CDR1 and CDR2: DFQATT, SNEGSKA (reference sequence). The CDR3 is 14 amino acids. The CDR3 loop reads CSARPPGQEYGYTF. The CDR3 DNA reads as TGCAGTGCTAGACCCCCGGGGCAAGAATATGGCTACACCTTC.

The rearrangement joins TRBV12-3 or TRBV12-4 to TRBJ1-4, with D tentatively TRBD1 (6 bases). The CDR3 extends over 14 amino acids. Trimming pared 6 bases from V and 7 bases from J, leaving 15 bases between. CDR3 sequence (DNA): TGTGCCAGCAGCCGGGACACTGGGGGTGAAAAACTGTTTTTT. As protein: CASSRDTGGEKLFF.

J is TRBJ2-3 and V is TRBV11-2; the match to TRBD2 covers 9 bases. Germline V gene lookup returns CDR1 SGHAT and CDR2 FQNNGV. This CDR3 is built from 14 residues. The ends lost 7 bases at V and 1 base at J; junction bases unmatched: 3. CDR3 sequence reads: CASTPSGGTDTQYF. CDR3 coding DNA: TGTGCCAGCACACCTAGCGGGGGCACAGATACGCAGTATTTT.

The chain employs TRBV12-3 or TRBV12-4 and TRBJ1-1, with D tentatively TRBD1 (6 bases). V was pared by 3 bases and J by 4 bases, with 9 bases between. The CDR3 runs 13 residues. CDR3 in DNA: TGTGCCAGCAGTTTTGCGGGGGCCACTGAAGCTTTCTTT. Translation gives CASSFAGATEAFF.

The V call is TRBV20-1, the J call TRBJ2-1, with TRBD2 matching 8 bases. The CDR3 spans 20 residues. V lost 0 bases to trimming and J lost 7 bases; unmatched junction nucleotides: 23. CDR1 is DFQATT, CDR2 SNEGSKA, per germline (reference sequence). The CDR3 spells CSARDTGRAGGHTLRNEQFF. The CDR3 DNA reads TGCAGTGCTAGAGACACCGGGAGGGCGGGGGGCCATACTTTAAGGAATGAGCAGTTCTTC.

The chain links TRBV5-6 to TRBJ2-7; 11 positions agree with TRBD2. Germline assignment: CDR1 SGHDT and CDR2 YYEEEE. V was pared by 4 bases and J by 2 bases, with 5 bases of the junction left unmatched. The CDR3 has 15 amino acids. CDR3 in amino acids: CASSPGLAVPYEQYF. The CDR3 DNA sequence: TGTGCCAGCAGCCCGGGACTAGCGGTCCCCTACGAGCAGTACTTC.

The chain couples TRBV15 to TRBJ1-5; D gene unclear. Germline loops: CDR1 LNHNV, CDR2 YYDKDF (reference sequence). This CDR3 region has 16 residues. V dropped 0 bases and J dropped 2 bases, with 11 bases sitting between them. CDR3 in DNA: TGTGCCACCAGCAGAGATTTAGGGTATGGCAATCAGCCCCAGCATTTT. Translating gives CATSRDLGYGNQPQHF.